This T cell receptor (beta chain) was observed in a study of control samples from healthy donors and cancer patients. Clones were read by immunoSEQ multiplex PCR, and TCRdb kept only the in-frame ones, dropping some. The sample carries approximately 150,000 clones, 88% recorded once. Germline CDR1 is SQVTM and CDR2 is ANQGSEA. Trimming took off 4 bases at V and 8 bases at J, with 14 bases between the two ends. The CDR3 runs 12 residues. The sample taken for sequencing was blood. This receptor was taken from a man aged 18 to 29 in good health. The chain uses TRBV29-1 and TRBJ1-2; D call uncertain. This CDR3 reads CSVGSGLGGYTF. The CDR3, as DNA: TGCAGCGTTGGCTCGGGGTTGGGAGGCTACACCTTC.